This is a list of T cell receptor beta chains from one sample in a study of early T cells in non-severe SARS-CoV-2 infection. Via MiXCR, TCRdb re-called the 5' RACE reads, giving one row per CDR3 protein. The sample lists tens of thousands of distinct CDR3 sequences, about 6.7% occurring once. The sample was whole blood. The receptors shown here come from an adult who was a healthcare worker with PCR-confirmed SARS-CoV-2 infection or an uninfected control (not recorded which). CDR3s include the opening cysteine and the closing phenylalanine or tryptophan. The order of the fields is J gene, V gene, D gene, clone size, CDR3 DNA, CDR3 protein. A D gene is named only where the DNA matches it firmly. Clone size, where shown, is once, few, many, or a class for clones that have expanded.

J gene: TRBJ2-1; V gene: TRBV10-2; D gene: NA; clone size: many; CDR3 DNA: TGCGCCAGCAGTGATGGAGGGGGGGAAGACAATGAGCAGTTCTTC; CDR3 protein: CASSDGGGEDNEQFF
J gene: TRBJ2-3; V gene: TRBV5-1; D gene: TRBD2; clone size: NA; CDR3 DNA: TGCGCCAGCAGCCCTCCAACTAGCGGAGCAAGCACAGATACGCAGTATTTT; CDR3 protein: CASSPPTSGASTDTQYF
J gene: TRBJ2-2; V gene: TRBV20-1; D gene: TRBD2; clone size: many; CDR3 DNA: TGCAGTGCTAGAGGTCTAGCGGGGACCGGGGAGCTGTTTTTT; CDR3 protein: CSARGLAGTGELFF
J gene: TRBJ1-2; V gene: TRBV28; D gene: NA; clone size: few; CDR3 DNA: TGTGCCAGCAGTACCGTAGGAGAGCCCCCGCACTATGGCTACACCTTC; CDR3 protein: CASSTVGEPPHYGYTF
J gene: TRBJ2-7; V gene: TRBV29-1; D gene: NA; clone size: few; CDR3 DNA: TGCAGCGTTGAAGTTGGCACCTCCTCCTACGAGCAGTACTTC; CDR3 protein: CSVEVGTSSYEQYF
J gene: TRBJ1-5; V gene: TRBV4-1; D gene: TRBD1; clone size: many; CDR3 DNA: TGCGCCAGCAGCCAAGAAGGGGGGACAGGGCGGCCCCAGCATTTT; CDR3 protein: CASSQEGGTGRPQHF
J gene: TRBJ2-5; V gene: TRBV28; D gene: NA; clone size: many; CDR3 DNA: TGTGCCAGCAGTTTTGGCCTGGGACGGTACCTAGAGACCCAGTACTTC; CDR3 protein: CASSFGLGRYLETQYF
J gene: TRBJ2-3; V gene: TRBV6-1; D gene: NA; clone size: NA; CDR3 DNA: TGTGCCAGCAGTGAAGTGGGAGATACGCAGTATTTT; CDR3 protein: CASSEVGDTQYF
J gene: TRBJ1-2; V gene: TRBV25-1; D gene: NA; clone size: few; CDR3 DNA: TGTGCCAGCAGTGAAGGAGGCGTGGCCGGTAACTATGGCTACACCTTC; CDR3 protein: CASSEGGVAGNYGYTF
J gene: TRBJ2-5; V gene: TRBV29-1; D gene: NA; clone size: many; CDR3 DNA: TGCAGCGTTGTGCAGGGGTACCGAGAGACCCAGTACTTC; CDR3 protein: CSVVQGYRETQYF
J gene: TRBJ1-1; V gene: TRBV20-1; D gene: NA; clone size: many; CDR3 DNA: TGCAGTGCTGGGAGGGGGAGCACTGAAGCTTTCTTT; CDR3 protein: CSAGRGSTEAFF
J gene: TRBJ2-7; V gene: TRBV29-1; D gene: NA; clone size: many; CDR3 DNA: TGCAGCGTTGAAGACACGCTTCAATTCAAGCAGTACTTC; CDR3 protein: CSVEDTLQFKQYF
J gene: TRBJ2-3; V gene: TRBV12-3/TRBV12-4; D gene: TRBD2; clone size: many; CDR3 DNA: TGTGCCAGCACCCGTACGGCGAGACTAGCTACAGATACGCAGTATTTT; CDR3 protein: CASTRTARLATDTQYF
J gene: TRBJ1-6; V gene: TRBV28; D gene: NA; clone size: NA; CDR3 DNA: TGTGCCAGCAGCCCTAGGGGGGCTGTGGGTTCACCCCTCCACTTT; CDR3 protein: CASSPRGAVGSPLHF
J gene: TRBJ2-1; V gene: TRBV6-5; D gene: TRBD2; clone size: many; CDR3 DNA: TGTGCCAGCAGTCCCGGGACTAGCGGGAGGGCCCAGTTCTTC; CDR3 protein: CASSPGTSGRAQFF